This T cell receptor beta chain was sequenced during a study of tumor and adjacent non-tumor tissue in lung cancer. Germline CDR1 is MNHEY and CDR2 is SVGAGI. This CDR3 region has 13 residues. This sample's RNA came from whole unsorted tissue. Three rounds of nested PCR, following a modified ARM-PCR protocol, produced the TCRbeta library. Each CDR3 protein gets one entry after TCRdb re-called the multiplex PCR reads with MiXCR. Here the sample spans about 82,000 distinct CDR3 sequences, 60% to 85% being singletons. Remarks on this clonotype: This may stem from a read error, because a much larger clone lies one nucleotide away.

What was sequenced was lung tumor tissue. J is TRBJ2-1 and V is TRBV6-5; TRBD1 agrees at 8 bases. This TCR derives from a woman in her fifties or sixties with non-small cell lung cancer. Here the CDR3 reads CAGSYDRGHEQFF. The DNA of the CDR3 is TGTGCCGGCAGTTACGACAGGGGCCATGAGCAGTTCTTC.